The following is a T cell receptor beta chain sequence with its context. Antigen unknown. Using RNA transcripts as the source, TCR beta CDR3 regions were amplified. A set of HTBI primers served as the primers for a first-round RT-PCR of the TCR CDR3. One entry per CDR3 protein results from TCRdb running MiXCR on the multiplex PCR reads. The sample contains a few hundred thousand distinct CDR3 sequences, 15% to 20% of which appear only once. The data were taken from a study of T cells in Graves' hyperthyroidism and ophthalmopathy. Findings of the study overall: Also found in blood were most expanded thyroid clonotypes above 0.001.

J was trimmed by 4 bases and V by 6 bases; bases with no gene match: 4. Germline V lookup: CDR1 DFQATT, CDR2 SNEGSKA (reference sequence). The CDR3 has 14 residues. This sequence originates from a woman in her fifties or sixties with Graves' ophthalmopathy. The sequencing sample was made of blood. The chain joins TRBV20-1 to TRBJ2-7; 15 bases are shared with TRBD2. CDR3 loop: CSAGTSGRLYEQYF. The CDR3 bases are TGCAGTGCGGGGACTAGCGGGAGGTTATACGAGCAGTACTTC.